This T cell receptor (beta chain) was found in a study of CD8+ T cells in alopecia areata. Study at large: Skin grafts from roughly 6-13-month-old C3H/HeJ donors with spontaneous alopecia were placed on approximately 7-10-week-old female C3H/HeJ mice. Study observations and caveats: When scalp samples are sequenced, resident alphabeta T cells of normal skin are also captured. Scalp lesions, especially in alopecia totalis/universalis, had higher clonality than normal scalp.

It was with CD4, CD8alpha, NKG2D, NKG2ACE and other markers that pooled cutaneous lymph node cells were sorted. The authors extracted RNA and reverse transcribed it into cDNA as the sequencing template. The method was immunoSEQ multiplex PCR; TCRdb's version includes in-frame clones alone and lacks a portion of them. The sample has about 270,000 clones, none seen only once. As regards this clone: Its antigen is currently unknown. Gene names are the mouse ones. Read sequence stops 4 residues before the CDR3 end, and the germline J gene provides the missing end. Within the sample, other DNA sequences also encode this same CDR3.

CDR3 length equals 15 residues. V lost 5 bases, J lost 0 bases, and 4 bases stayed unmatched. The V gene's germline CDR1 is SNHLY and CDR2 FYNGKV (reference sequence). The J gene is TRBJ2-5, the V gene TRBV3, with TRBD2 matching over 8 bases. Input material: CD4+ T cells sorted from a lymph node. This receptor was taken from a C3H/HeJ mouse with alopecia areata. As its MHC haplotype, the strain has H2-k. CDR3 protein: CASSPTGANQDTQYF. The CDR3 bases that were read are TGTGCCAGCAGCCCGACTGGGGCTAACCAAGAC. The variable domain in full, completed from reference TRBV3 and TRBJ2-5, reads GPKVLQIPSHQIIDMGQMVTLNCDPVSNHLYFYWYKQILGQQMEFLVNFYNGKVMEKSKLFKDQFSVERPDGSYFTLKIQPTALEDSAVYFCASSPTGANQDTQYFGPGTRLLVL.